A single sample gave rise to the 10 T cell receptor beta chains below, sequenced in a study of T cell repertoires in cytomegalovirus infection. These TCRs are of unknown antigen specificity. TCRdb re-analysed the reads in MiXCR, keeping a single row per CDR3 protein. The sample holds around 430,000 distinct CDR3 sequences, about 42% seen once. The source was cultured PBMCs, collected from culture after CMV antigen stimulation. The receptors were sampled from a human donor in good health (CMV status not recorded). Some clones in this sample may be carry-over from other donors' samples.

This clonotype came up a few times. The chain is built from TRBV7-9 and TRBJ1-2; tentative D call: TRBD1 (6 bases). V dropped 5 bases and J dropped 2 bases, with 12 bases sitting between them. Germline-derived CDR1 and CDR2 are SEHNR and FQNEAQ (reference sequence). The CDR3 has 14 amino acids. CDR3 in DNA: TGTGCCAGCAGCCGAAGGACAGACAACTATGGCTACACCTTC. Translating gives CASSRRTDNYGYTF.

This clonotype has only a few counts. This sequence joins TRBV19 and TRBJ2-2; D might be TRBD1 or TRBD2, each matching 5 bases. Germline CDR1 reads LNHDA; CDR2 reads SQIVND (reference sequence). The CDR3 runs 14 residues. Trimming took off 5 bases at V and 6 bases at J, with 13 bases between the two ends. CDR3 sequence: CASSLRSGPGELFF. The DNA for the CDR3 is TGTGCCAGTAGTCTTCGGTCGGGGCCCGGGGAGCTGTTTTTT.

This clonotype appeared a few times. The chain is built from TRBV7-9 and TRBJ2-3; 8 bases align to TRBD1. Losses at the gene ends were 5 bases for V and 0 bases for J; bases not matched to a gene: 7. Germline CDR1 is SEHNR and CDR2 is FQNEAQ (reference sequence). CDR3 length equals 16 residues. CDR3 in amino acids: CASSLPGQESTDTQYF. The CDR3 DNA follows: TGTGCCAGCAGCCTACCGGGACAGGAGAGCACAGATACGCAGTATTTT.

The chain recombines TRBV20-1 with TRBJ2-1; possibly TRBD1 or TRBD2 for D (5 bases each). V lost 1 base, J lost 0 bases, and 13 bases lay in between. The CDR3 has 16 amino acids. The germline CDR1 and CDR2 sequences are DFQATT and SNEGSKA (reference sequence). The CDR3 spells CSARVSVGTSYNEQFF. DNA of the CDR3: TGCAGTGCTAGAGTGAGCGTGGGGACCTCCTACAATGAGCAGTTCTTC.

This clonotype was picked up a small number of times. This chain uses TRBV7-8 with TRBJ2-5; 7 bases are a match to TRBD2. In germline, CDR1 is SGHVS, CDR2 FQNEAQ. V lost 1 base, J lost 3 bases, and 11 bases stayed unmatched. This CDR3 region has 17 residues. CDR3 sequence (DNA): TGTGCCAGCAGCTTAGGCTGGCGCGGGAGACTTAAAGAGACCCAGTACTTC. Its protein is CASSLGWRGRLKETQYF. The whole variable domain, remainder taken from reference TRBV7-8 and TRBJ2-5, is GAGVSQSPRYKVAKRGQDVALRCDPISGHVSLFWYQQALGQGPEFLTYFQNEAQLDKSGLPSDRFFAERPEGSVSTLKIQRTQQEDSAVYLCASSLGWRGRLKETQYFGPGTRLLVL.

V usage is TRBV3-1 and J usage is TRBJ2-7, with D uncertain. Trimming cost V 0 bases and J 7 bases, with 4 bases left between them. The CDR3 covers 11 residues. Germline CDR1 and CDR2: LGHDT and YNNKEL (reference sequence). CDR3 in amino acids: CASSQEVEQYF. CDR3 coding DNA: TGTGCCAGCAGCCAAGAGGTGGAGCAGTACTTC.

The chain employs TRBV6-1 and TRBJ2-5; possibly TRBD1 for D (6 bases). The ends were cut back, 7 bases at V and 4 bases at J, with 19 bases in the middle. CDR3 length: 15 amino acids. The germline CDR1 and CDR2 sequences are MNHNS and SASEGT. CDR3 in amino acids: CASIPLGAPPETQYF. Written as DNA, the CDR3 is TGTGCCAGCATTCCCTTGGGGGCGCCGCCAGAGACCCAGTACTTC.

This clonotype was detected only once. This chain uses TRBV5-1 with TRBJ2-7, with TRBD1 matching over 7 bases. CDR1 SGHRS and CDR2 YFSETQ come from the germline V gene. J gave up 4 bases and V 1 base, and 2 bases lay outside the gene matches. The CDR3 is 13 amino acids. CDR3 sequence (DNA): TGCGCCAGCAGCTTGTTCAGGGGGTACGAGCAGTACTTC. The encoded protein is CASSLFRGYEQYF.

The CDR3 region is CASRQGTSGHYEQYF. The CDR3 DNA follows: TGTGCCAGCAGACAAGGGACTAGCGGACACTACGAGCAGTACTTC. The rearrangement uses TRBV12-3 or TRBV12-4 and TRBJ2-7; 11 bases line up with TRBD2. J was trimmed by 3 bases and V by 6 bases; bases with no gene match: 7. CDR3 length equals 15 residues.

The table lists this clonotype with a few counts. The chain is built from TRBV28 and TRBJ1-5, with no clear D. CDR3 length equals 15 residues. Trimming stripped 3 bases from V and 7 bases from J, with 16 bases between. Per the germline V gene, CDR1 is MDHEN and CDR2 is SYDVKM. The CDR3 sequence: CASSFNPSFKQPQHF. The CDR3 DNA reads TGTGCCAGCAGTTTCAACCCTAGTTTCAAACAGCCCCAGCATTTT.